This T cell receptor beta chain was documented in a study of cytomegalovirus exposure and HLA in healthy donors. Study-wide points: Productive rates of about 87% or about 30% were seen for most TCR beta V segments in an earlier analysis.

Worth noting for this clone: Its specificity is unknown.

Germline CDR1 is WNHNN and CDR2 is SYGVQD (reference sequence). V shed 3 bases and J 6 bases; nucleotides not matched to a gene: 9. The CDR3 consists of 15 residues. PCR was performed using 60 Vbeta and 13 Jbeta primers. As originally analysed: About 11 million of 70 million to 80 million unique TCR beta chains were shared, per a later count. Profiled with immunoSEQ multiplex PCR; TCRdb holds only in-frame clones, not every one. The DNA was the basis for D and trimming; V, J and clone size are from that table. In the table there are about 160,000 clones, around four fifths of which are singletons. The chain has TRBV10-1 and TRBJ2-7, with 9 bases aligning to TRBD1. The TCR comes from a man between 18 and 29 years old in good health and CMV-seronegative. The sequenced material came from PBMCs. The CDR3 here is CASSDWGQGESEQYF. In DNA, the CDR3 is TGCGCCAGCAGTGATTGGGGACAGGGAGAGTCCGAGCAGTACTTC.